These 4 T cell receptor beta chains originate from one sample sequenced in a study of OX40 agonist ivuxolimab in advanced cancers. Library preparation employed the immunoSEQ multiplex PCR assay. TCRdb mirrors the immuneACCESS table, restricted to in-frame sequences. Some clones are absent from its copies; in checked studies, under half trace to an unresolved V gene, and the reason for the others is unknown. In this sample the table shows about 75,000 clones, about nine tenths of which occur a single time. 1.3% of the sample is held by the ten biggest clonotypes. Material: CD4+ or CD8+ T cells sorted from blood, obtained in a trial of the OX40 agonist ivuxolimab. These receptor sequences come from an adult with an advanced solid tumor such as melanoma, head and neck, liver or kidney cancer.

The chain combines TRBV2 with TRBJ1-2; 7 bases line up with TRBD1. J lost 7 bases, V lost 8 bases, and 10 bases had no gene match. The CDR3 runs to 13 residues. CDR1 and CDR2 from the germline V gene are SNHLY and FYNNEI. The CDR3 region is CASGRDRRFGYTF. Written as DNA, the CDR3 is TGTGCCAGCGGAAGGGACAGACGGTTTGGCTACACCTTC. Supplemented by reference TRBV2 and TRBJ1-2, the full variable domain reads EPEVTQTPSHQVTQMGQEVILRCVPISNHLYFYWYRQILGQKVEFLVSFYNNEISEKSEIFDDQFSVERPDGSNFTLKIRSTKLEDSAMYFCASGRDRRFGYTFGSGTRLTVV.

The V call is TRBV30, the J call TRBJ1-1; maybe TRBD1 (5 bases). Looked up from germline, CDR1 is GTSNPN and CDR2 is SVGIG (reference sequence). Trimming took off 0 bases at V and 5 bases at J, with 10 bases between the two ends. The CDR3 has 13 residues. CDR3 residues: CAWSVRGSTEAFF. The CDR3 DNA follows: TGTGCCTGGAGTGTGCGGGGGAGTACTGAAGCTTTCTTT. Complete variable domain (other parts from reference TRBV30 and TRBJ1-1): SQTIHQWPATLVQPVGSPLSLECTVEGTSNPNLYWYRQAAGRGLQLLFYSVGIGQISSEVPQNLSASRPQDRQFILSSKKLLLSDSGFYLCAWSVRGSTEAFFGQGTRLTVV.

The chain joins TRBV5-1 to TRBJ2-1; 8 bases line up with TRBD2. The germline V gene has CDR1 SGHRS and CDR2 YFSETQ. The CDR3 length is 15 residues. V was clipped by 0 bases and J by 7 bases; unmatched bases: 6. CDR3 residues: CASSLAAGALNEQFF. Written as DNA, the CDR3 is TGCGCCAGCAGCTTGGCAGCGGGGGCACTTAATGAGCAGTTCTTC.

In DNA, the CDR3 is TGTGCCAGCAGGACAGGTAAGGCCTATGGCTACACCTTC. Encoded protein: CASRTGKAYGYTF. The chain combines TRBV2 with TRBJ1-2; a possible D gene is TRBD1 (6 bases). Looked up from germline, CDR1 is SNHLY and CDR2 is FYNNEI. The CDR3 is made up of 13 amino acids. V was trimmed by 6 bases and J by 4 bases, leaving 12 bases between them.